These T cell receptor beta chains were read from a single sample in a study of Ad26.COV2.S vaccination and SARS-CoV-2 variants. Repertoires were generated with immunoSEQ multiplex PCR, while TCRdb's copy carries only in-frame clones and drops some. The data contain about 480,000 clones, roughly 85% of them singletons. The sequences come from peripheral blood, collected in a trial of Ad26.COV2.S vaccine versus placebo. The source is a person between 18 and 60 years old who received the Ad26.COV2.S COVID-19 vaccine or a placebo. Each CDR3 is given with its conserved first and last residue. Clone sizes are given selectively: once, few, many, or a class where the clone is expanded.

CDR3	V	size	J
CASPTEGYSYTF	TRBV6-5	NA	TRBJ1-2
CASSPRPGISNSPLHF	TRBV6-2/TRBV6-3	NA	TRBJ1-6
CASSLETTEQFF	TRBV7-9	NA	TRBJ2-1
CASSLNSAHGYTF	TRBV7-2	once	TRBJ1-2
CASSHWREDQPQHF	TRBV19	NA	TRBJ1-5
CASSRAGEPYNEQFF	TRBV7-2	NA	TRBJ2-1
CASSVDWAIGELFF	TRBV9	once	TRBJ2-2
CASSLGRSTYEQYF	TRBV5-4	few	TRBJ2-7
CASSELRGYTF	TRBV2	few	TRBJ1-2
CASSLGGISGNTIYF	TRBV7-6	NA	TRBJ1-3
CSASYKGYIQYF	TRBV20-1	once	TRBJ2-4
CASSLAGLSNQPQHF	TRBV5-1	few	TRBJ1-5
CASSPGQSDGYTF	TRBV18	NA	TRBJ1-2
CAILNRPGGQLTEAFF	TRBV28	once	TRBJ1-1
CASSLAGVIYEQYF	TRBV28	NA	TRBJ2-7
CASKGAHNSPLHF	TRBV19	NA	TRBJ1-6
CASSFTSGSRTGELFF	TRBV11-1	NA	TRBJ2-2
CSAHAPGGDTQYF	TRBV29-1	NA	TRBJ2-3
CAISESMGARGYNEQFF	TRBV10-3	few	TRBJ2-1
CASSSYEWTGDYGYTF	TRBV28	NA	TRBJ1-2
CAISPTGGAGDTQYF	TRBV10-3	NA	TRBJ2-3
CASSPTGTEAFF	TRBV12-3/TRBV12-4	NA	TRBJ1-1
CASSPQGATDTQYF	TRBV7-9	NA	TRBJ2-3
CANPPGTATNEKLFF	TRBV6-5	once	TRBJ1-4
CASSTSGQGDTQYF	TRBV27	NA	TRBJ2-3
CATSRRLPQETQYF	TRBV15	NA	TRBJ2-5
CAWFPPGSNNEQFF	TRBV30	once	TRBJ2-1
CASASGRTSQETQYF	TRBV10-3	NA	TRBJ2-5
CASRRPGQGRTEQFF	TRBV2	NA	TRBJ2-1
CASSEQTNRKAFF	TRBV7-2	NA	TRBJ1-1
CASSYQGNTGELFF	TRBV19	NA	TRBJ2-2
CASSAGGDRNQPQHF	TRBV9	once	TRBJ1-5
CASKPGQISGANVLTF	TRBV19	NA	TRBJ2-6
CASSLAAGPGNEQFF	TRBV11-3	NA	TRBJ2-1
CASSPGQEEGYTF	TRBV18	NA	TRBJ1-2
CASSLPTGHNQPQHF	TRBV28	once	TRBJ1-5